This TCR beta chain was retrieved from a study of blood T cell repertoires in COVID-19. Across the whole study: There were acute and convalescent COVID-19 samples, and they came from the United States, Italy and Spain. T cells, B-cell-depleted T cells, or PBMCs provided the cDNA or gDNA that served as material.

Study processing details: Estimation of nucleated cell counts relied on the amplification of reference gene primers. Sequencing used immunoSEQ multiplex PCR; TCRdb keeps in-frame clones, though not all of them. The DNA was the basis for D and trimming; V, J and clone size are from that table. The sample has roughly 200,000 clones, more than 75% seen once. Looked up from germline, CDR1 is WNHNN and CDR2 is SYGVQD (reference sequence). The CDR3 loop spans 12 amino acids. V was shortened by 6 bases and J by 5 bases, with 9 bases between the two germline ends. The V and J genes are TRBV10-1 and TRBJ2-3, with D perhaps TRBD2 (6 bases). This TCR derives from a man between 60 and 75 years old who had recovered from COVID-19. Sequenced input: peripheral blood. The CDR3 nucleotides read TGCGCCAGCAGCCTGGGGGGAGATACGCAGTATTTT. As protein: CASSLGGDTQYF.